The source of this T cell receptor (beta chain) is a study of blood T cell repertoires in COVID-19 (dated by TCRdb to the early 2020s). About the study as a whole: Samples from collaborators originated in the United States, Italy and Spain and spanned both the acute and convalescent phases of COVID-19. The material from the prospective study consisted of cDNA or gDNA derived from T cells, B-cell-depleted T cells, or PBMCs. Deeply sampled blood TCRbeta repertoires from subjects exposed to, actively infected with, or recovered from COVID-19 were included in the dataset. The repertoires were made available in a free public database intended to serve as a resource for research on the immune response to SARS-CoV-2. The samples were drawn from two sources: the first 160 participants of the ongoing ImmuneRACE study, and 1,000 to 1,500 subjects contributed by 6 global collaborators. A de-identified subject ID, COVID-19 status, age in years and sex were almost always included in the sample metadata. Where available, HLA class I and class II types were obtained from metadata supplied by the sample provider rather than from assay-based typing. Findings and caveats that apply to the study as a whole: How much clinical and demographic metadata was included differed by source and by participant, and the metadata was provided uncurated.

TCRbeta CDR3 regions were amplified from genomic DNA using the immunoSEQ Assay, a bias-controlled multiplex PCR. From the authors' description of their analysis: The number of nucleated cells in each sample was estimated from the amplification of reference gene primers within the assay. To quantify the absolute abundance of each unique TCRbeta CDR3 rearrangement, sequence reads were collapsed and filtered. For each sample, productive Simpson clonality was calculated by taking the square root of Simpson's diversity index across productive rearrangements. As stored in TCRdb, this immuneACCESS dataset retains in-frame rearrangements with V and J assigned. A fraction of the clones does not appear; measured against another copy, unresolved V genes explain less than half of the discrepancy, and the remainder lacks a known reason. That table furnishes V, J and clone size, whereas the DNA furnished D and trimming. Recorded for this sample are almost 250,000 clones; around 89% of them occurred a single time. The biggest ten clones account for 3.5% to 4.5% of the sample.

To note about this clone: Its target antigen remains unknown. One base away there is no much larger clone; base qualities are not given.

Participants in the prospective study were enrolled through a virtual design, were aged roughly 18 to 100 years, and lived in under 25 United States geographic areas. In the prospective study, participants were assigned to cohorts based on the clinical history participants reported in a screening survey and a study questionnaire. Recovered participants in ImmuneRACE Cohort 3 were defined as having two consecutive negative NP/OP PCR tests, clearance from a healthcare professional, or resolution of symptoms. Each participant in the prospective study had whole blood, serum and a nasopharyngeal or oropharyngeal swab collected by mobile phlebotomists. Participants in the prospective study had the option to provide additional blood draws and questionnaires over a 2-month period. Before DNA extraction, blood samples from the prospective study were shipped at room temperature or frozen. Including the terminal cysteine and phenylalanine, the CDR3 comprises 17 residues. Here the CDR3 DNA is all that survives: 51 bases in frame from base 1. A distance of 19 bases separates the germline ends of V and J, which lose 7 bases and 0 bases respectively. The CDR1 and CDR2 encoded by the germline V gene are SNHLY and FYNNEI.

The sequence derives from a woman younger than 45 who had recovered from COVID-19. The sequenced material came from PBMCs or T cells enriched from blood (not recorded which). The V gene is TRBV2 and the J gene is TRBJ1-3; matching of 5 bases hints at TRBD1 as the D gene. The CDR3 corresponds to CASTKEQGLISGNTIYF. The DNA sequence is as follows: TGTGCCAGCACGAAGGAGCAGGGCCTAATCTCTGGAAACACCATATATTTT.